This entry features one T cell receptor (beta chain) sequence. There are 17 residues in the CDR3. Sample-barcoded 5' priming and a J-beta primer mix drove a second PCR of about 6 to 12 cycles. TCRdb fed the 5' RACE reads into MiXCR, producing one record per CDR3 protein. The sample consists of approximately 960,000 distinct CDR3 sequences, around 29% of them appearing once. These data belong to a study of blood T cells in healthy people across ages. These data also featured in a second study, about T cells of mothers and their children.

Sequencing was done on a sample of blood. This TCR came from a woman between 40 and 55 years old in good health. The genes are TRBV12-3 or TRBV12-4 and TRBJ2-7; 12 bases map to TRBD2. TRBJ2-5 explains the end of the DNA better; the J call may be wrong. The CDR3 nucleotides are TGTGCCAGCAACTACTACAGACTAGCGGGGGACCTGGAGACCCAGTACTTC. Protein product: CASNYYRLAGDLETQYF.